This T cell receptor (beta chain) was sequenced in a study of OX40 agonist ivuxolimab in advanced cancers. About the study as a whole: Ivuxolimab, which targeted the costimulatory receptor OX40 (CD134), was an agonistic, fully human IgG2 monoclonal antibody. Intravenous ivuxolimab was administered to patients every 2 weeks at six dose levels: 0.01, 0.1, 0.3, 1.5, 3 and 10 mg/kg. Of the roughly 52 dose-escalation patients, hepatocellular carcinoma was present in about 20, melanoma in around 15, renal cell carcinoma in 9 and head and neck cancer in 9. The dose-escalation cohort was about 87% male with a mean age of roughly 60 years, ranging from roughly 23 to 79. Patients were allowed to have had prior anti-PD-1, anti-PD-L1 or anti-CTLA-4 therapy, and 30% to 40% of the dose-escalation patients had been treated with checkpoint inhibitors. Partial responses occurred in three dose-escalation patients: two with cutaneous melanoma and one with hepatocellular carcinoma. The point of sequencing TCRbeta in the periphery was to test whether ivuxolimab changed TCR sequence diversity and drove clonal T-cell expansion. The paper covers the monotherapy dose-escalation part of the phase I ivuxolimab trial, which included N of about 56 patients. Paper-wide results and their limitations: At doses from 0.1 to 3.0 mg/kg, clonal expansion was seen in both CD4+ and CD8+ blood T cells between baseline and week 6. On average, CD8+ T cells showed more expanded clones than CD4+ T cells after ivuxolimab. Low levels of normalized T-cell clonal expansion were also seen in some patients who did not respond. The antigen specificity of the peripheral T cells that underwent clonal expansion was not determined. In the 0.1-3.0 mg/kg groups, partial responders had among the lowest normalized peripheral clonal expansion, particularly in CD8+ T cells.

This clone was picked up one time. Which antigen it targets is not known. Base quality data are lacking; no much larger clone is found one base away. The trial excluded patients who had a history of autoimmune disease or who were on systemic immunosuppression. Peripheral blood for TCR sequencing was collected from all dose cohorts at baseline, on cycle 4 day 1, and on cycle 7 day 1. Samples came from an open-label, multicenter, first-in-human phase I dose-escalation trial of ivuxolimab. The trial enrolled adults with locally advanced or metastatic head and neck squamous cell, hepatocellular, melanoma or renal cell carcinoma. CD4+ and CD8+ T cells were sorted separately from peripheral blood before TCR sequencing. Taken from the germline V gene (reference sequence), the CDR1 and CDR2 loops are MNHEY and SMNVEV. The CDR3 contains 15 residues, cysteine and phenylalanine counted. Here the CDR3 DNA is all that survives: 45 bases in frame from base 1. Trimming removed 6 bases from V and 6 bases from J, leaving 21 bases between the germline ends.

Genomic DNA was extracted from sorted cells for sequencing of the TCRbeta CDR3 region. The immunoSEQ Assay was used to sequence the TCRbeta CDR3 regions. This is the immuneACCESS table as TCRdb keeps it, with only in-frame sequences that have V and J called. A part of the clones is gone; compared with another copy, unresolved V genes explain less than half, and the rest is unexplained. The sample table contains roughly 49,000 clones; only one count was recorded for about 86% of them. The ten largest clones capture about 7% of the sample. This chain is built from TRBV27 and TRBJ2-7; TRBD1 might be the D gene, on 5 matching bases. This receptor was identified in an adult with an advanced solid tumor such as melanoma, head and neck, liver or kidney cancer. Sample: CD4+ or CD8+ T cells sorted from blood, taken in a trial of the OX40 agonist ivuxolimab. The nucleotide sequence is given as TGTGCCAGCAGGGACCCGCGACAGAGGACCCGCGAGCAGTACTTC. Its product reads: CASRDPRQRTREQYF.